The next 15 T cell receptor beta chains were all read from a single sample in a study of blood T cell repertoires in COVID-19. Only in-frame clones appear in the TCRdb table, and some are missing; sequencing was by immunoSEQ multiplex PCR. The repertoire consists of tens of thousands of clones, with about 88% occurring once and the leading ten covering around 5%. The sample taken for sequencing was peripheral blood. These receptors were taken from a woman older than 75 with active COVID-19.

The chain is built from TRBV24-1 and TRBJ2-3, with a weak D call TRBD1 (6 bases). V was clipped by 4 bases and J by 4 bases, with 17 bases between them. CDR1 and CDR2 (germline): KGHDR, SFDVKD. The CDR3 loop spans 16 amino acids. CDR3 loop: CATSDPRQGWSDTQYF. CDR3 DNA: TGTGCCACCAGTGACCCCAGGCAGGGGTGGTCAGATACGCAGTATTTT.

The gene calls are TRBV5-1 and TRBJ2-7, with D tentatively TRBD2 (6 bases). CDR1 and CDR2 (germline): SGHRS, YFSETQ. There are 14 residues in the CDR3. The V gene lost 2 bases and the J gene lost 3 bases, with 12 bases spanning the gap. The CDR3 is CASSLFISGYEQYF. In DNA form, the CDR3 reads TGCGCCAGCAGCTTATTCATTAGCGGCTACGAGCAGTACTTC.

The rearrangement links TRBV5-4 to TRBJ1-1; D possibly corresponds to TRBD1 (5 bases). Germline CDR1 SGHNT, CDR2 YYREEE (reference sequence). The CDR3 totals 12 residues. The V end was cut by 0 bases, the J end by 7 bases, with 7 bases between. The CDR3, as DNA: TGTGCCAGCAGCTTGGTGCAGGGTGAAGCTTTCTTT. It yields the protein CASSLVQGEAFF.

This CDR3 is CAISESRHGEQYF. The CDR3 nucleotides read TGTGCCATCAGTGAGTCGAGACATGGCGAGCAGTACTTC. The J gene is TRBJ2-7, the V gene TRBV10-3; D uncertain. Germline V lookup: CDR1 ENHRY, CDR2 SYGVKD. V was shortened by 0 bases and J by 6 bases, with 9 bases between the two germline ends. This CDR3 contains 13 residues.

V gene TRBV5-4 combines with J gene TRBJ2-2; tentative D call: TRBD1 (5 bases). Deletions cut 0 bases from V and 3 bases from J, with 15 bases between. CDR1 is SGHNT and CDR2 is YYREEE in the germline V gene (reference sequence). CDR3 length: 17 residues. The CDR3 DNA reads TGTGCCAGCAGCTTGGCCAGGGCAGATCGGCACACCGGGGAGCTGTTTTTT. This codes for CASSLARADRHTGELFF.

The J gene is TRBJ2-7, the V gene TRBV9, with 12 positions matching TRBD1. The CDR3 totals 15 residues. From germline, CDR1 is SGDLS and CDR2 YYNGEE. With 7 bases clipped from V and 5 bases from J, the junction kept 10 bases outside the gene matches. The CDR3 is CASSSDGTGGDEQYF. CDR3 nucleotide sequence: TGTGCCAGCTCATCCGATGGGACAGGGGGCGACGAGCAGTACTTC.

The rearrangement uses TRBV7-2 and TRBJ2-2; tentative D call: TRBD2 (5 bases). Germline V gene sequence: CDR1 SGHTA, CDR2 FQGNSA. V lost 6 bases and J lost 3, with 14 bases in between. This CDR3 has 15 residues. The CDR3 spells CASSLRGLDTGELFF. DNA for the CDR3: TGTGCCAGCAGTTTAAGAGGGCTGGACACCGGGGAGCTGTTTTTT.

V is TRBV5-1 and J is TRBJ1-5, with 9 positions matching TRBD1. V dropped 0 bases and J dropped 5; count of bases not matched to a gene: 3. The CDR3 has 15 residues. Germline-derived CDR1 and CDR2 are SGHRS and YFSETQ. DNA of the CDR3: TGCGCCAGCAGCTTGGATACAGGGGGCCATCAGCCCCAGCATTTT. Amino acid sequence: CASSLDTGGHQPQHF. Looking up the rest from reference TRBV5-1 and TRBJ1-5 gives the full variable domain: KAGVTQTPRYLIKTRGQQVTLSCSPISGHRSVSWYQQTPGQGLQFLFEYFSETQRNKGNFPGRFSGRQFSNSRSEMNVSTLELGDSALYLCASSLDTGGHQPQHFGDGTRLSIL.

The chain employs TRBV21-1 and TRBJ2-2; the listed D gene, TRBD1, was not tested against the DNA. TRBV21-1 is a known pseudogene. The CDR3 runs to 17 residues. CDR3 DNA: TGTGCCAGCAGCAAAGTAAGACAGGGGGCGTACACCGGGGAGCTGTTTTTT. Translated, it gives CASSKVRQGAYTGELFF.

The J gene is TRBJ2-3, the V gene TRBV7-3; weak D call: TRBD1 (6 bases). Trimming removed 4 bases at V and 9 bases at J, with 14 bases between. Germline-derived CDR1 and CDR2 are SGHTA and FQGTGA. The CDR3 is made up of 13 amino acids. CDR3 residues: CASSYGPGVTQYF. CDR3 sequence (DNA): TGTGCCAGCAGCTACGGACCAGGGGTAACGCAGTATTTT.

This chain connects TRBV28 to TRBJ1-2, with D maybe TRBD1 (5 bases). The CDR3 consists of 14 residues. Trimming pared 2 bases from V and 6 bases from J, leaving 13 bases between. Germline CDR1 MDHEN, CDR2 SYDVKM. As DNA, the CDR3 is TGTGCCAGCAGTTTAGGGCAGGGTAGGCATGGCTACACCTTC. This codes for CASSLGQGRHGYTF.

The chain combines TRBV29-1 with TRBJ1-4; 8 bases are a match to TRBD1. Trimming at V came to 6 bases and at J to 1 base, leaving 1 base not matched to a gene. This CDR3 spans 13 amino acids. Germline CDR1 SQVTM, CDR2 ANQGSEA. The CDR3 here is CSVQGETNEKLFF. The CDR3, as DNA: TGCAGCGTACAGGGGGAAACTAATGAAAAACTGTTTTTT.

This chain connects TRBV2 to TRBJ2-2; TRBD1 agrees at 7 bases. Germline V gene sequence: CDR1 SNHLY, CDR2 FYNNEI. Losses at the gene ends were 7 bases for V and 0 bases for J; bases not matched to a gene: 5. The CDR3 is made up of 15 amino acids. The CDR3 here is CASNTQGANTGELFF. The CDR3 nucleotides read TGTGCCAGCAACACCCAGGGGGCGAACACCGGGGAGCTGTTTTTT.

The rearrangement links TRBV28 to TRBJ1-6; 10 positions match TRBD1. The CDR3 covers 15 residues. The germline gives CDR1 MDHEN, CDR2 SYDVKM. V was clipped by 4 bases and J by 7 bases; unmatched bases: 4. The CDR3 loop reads CASSSGTGVNSPLHF. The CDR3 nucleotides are TGTGCCAGCAGTTCCGGGACAGGGGTAAATTCACCCCTCCACTTT.

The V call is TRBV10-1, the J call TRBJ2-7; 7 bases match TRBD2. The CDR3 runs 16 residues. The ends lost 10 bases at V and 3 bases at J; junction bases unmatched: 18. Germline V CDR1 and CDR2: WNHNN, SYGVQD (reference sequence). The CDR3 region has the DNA TGCGCCAACCGCAATTTTCTAGCGGAATACTTCTACGAGCAGTACTTC. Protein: CANRNFLAEYFYEQYF.